Listed here are 3 T cell receptor beta chains from one sample, sequenced in a study of early T cells in non-severe SARS-CoV-2 infection. TCRdb used MiXCR to reprocess the 5' RACE reads, holding one entry per CDR3 protein. The top ten hold more than 4.5% of the sample, which has around 40,000 distinct CDR3 sequences, roughly 6.3% seen once. The sequencing sample was made of whole blood. These receptors were taken from an adult who was a healthcare worker with PCR-confirmed SARS-CoV-2 infection or an uninfected control (not recorded which).

V and J are TRBV3-1 and TRBJ2-1; D possibly corresponds to TRBD1 (5 bases). Germline V gene data show CDR1 as LGHDT and CDR2 as YNNKEL (reference sequence). The V and J ends lost 3 bases and 8 bases respectively, with 8 bases between them. CDR3 length equals 12 residues. CDR3 in amino acids: CASSHRTHEQFF. CDR3 DNA: TGTGCCAGCAGCCACCGGACACATGAGCAGTTCTTC.

This clonotype was seen many times. The J gene is TRBJ1-5, the V gene TRBV6-1; 9 bases line up with TRBD1. Germline trimming cut 4 bases from V and 10 bases from J; bases unmatched to any gene: 8. The germline V gene encodes CDR1 MNHNS and CDR2 SASEGT. The CDR3 has 14 residues. Written as DNA, the CDR3 is TGTGCCAGCAGTGCGGGACAGGGCGTGGACCCCCAGCATTTT. Protein: CASSAGQGVDPQHF.

This clonotype came up many times. The chain is built from TRBV6-5 and TRBJ2-3; D ambiguous. Germline CDR1 reads MNHEY; CDR2 reads SVGAGI. This CDR3 has 16 residues. The V gene lost 0 bases and the J gene lost 4 bases, with 14 bases spanning the gap. DNA for the CDR3: TGTGCCAGCAGTTACTCGAGAACTACCACCGCAGATACGCAGTATTTT. Protein sequence: CASSYSRTTTADTQYF.